A selection of T cell receptor beta chains follows, all from one sample in a study of regulatory T cells in long-lasting Graves disease. Using its own MiXCR run on the multiplex PCR reads, TCRdb lists one record per CDR3 protein. The profile shows 500,000 or so distinct CDR3 sequences, roughly 15% of them singletons. In addition, the sample was reused for a study of T cells in Graves' hyperthyroidism and ophthalmopathy.

The sample was peripheral blood mononuclear cells (PBMCs), taken at new diagnosis, from a patient treated with antithyroid drugs. The receptors were gathered from a woman in her forties or fifties with Graves disease. The CDR3 runs from the conserved cysteine through the conserved F or W.

v_gene,j_gene,CDR3aa
TRBV3-1,TRBJ2-7,CASSQGRDEQYF
TRBV28,TRBJ1-3,CASPPAGGLYSLGNTIYF
TRBV20-1,TRBJ1-6,CSARMPGQGNSPLHF
TRBV3-1,TRBJ2-7,CASSQEGTGWQYF
TRBV6-5,TRBJ1-4,CASSYAGHAGEKLFF
TRBV5-1,TRBJ1-4,CASSLVAGGTNEKLFF
TRBV5-1,TRBJ2-5,CASQVTGSPKTQYF
TRBV6-1,TRBJ1-1,CASSATGASGTEAFF
TRBV6-1,TRBJ2-3,CASSEVGLAGGAGDTQYF
TRBV27,TRBJ1-2,CASSLRTGVEANYGYTF
TRBV6-1,TRBJ1-1,CAGSVAGALNTEAFF
TRBV6-1,TRBJ1-2,CASSRGGEEGYTF
TRBV20-1,TRBJ1-4,CSASQGVKEKLFF
TRBV19,TRBJ1-5,CASSGQRGLAPQHF
TRBV29-1,TRBJ1-2,CSVDMWDSEGTGYGYTF
TRBV9,TRBJ1-6,CASSVVGGDSPLHF
TRBV11-2,TRBJ2-3,CASRPPGLGLDTQYF
TRBV10-3,TRBJ2-3,CAISSTDTQYF
TRBV9,TRBJ2-3,CASTTSGVFTDTQYF
TRBV2,TRBJ2-3,CASSVFAQYF
TRBV2,TRBJ2-1,CASSEGTGGFNEQFF
TRBV6-2/TRBV6-3,TRBJ2-7,CASSHGLEQYF
TRBV12-3/TRBV12-4,TRBJ2-3,CASTLAADTQYF
TRBV11-3,TRBJ2-1,CASSFLNSGEQFF